The present T cell receptor (beta chain) was sequenced within a study of T-cell reconstitution after alpha-beta-depleted transplantation in children. General observations from the study: Once a year had passed after transplant, T-cell counts and diversity came mostly from newly produced T cells.

This CDR3 spans 15 amino acids. Trimming took 0 bases from V and 5 from J, leaving 16 bases between them. CDR1 and CDR2 from the germline V gene are DFQATT and SNEGSKA (reference sequence). This clonotype was counted at least ten times. Its specificity is unknown. Researchers prepared the TCRbeta library using unique molecular identifiers, the study reports. Each CDR3 protein gets one entry after TCRdb re-called the PCR reads with MiXCR. There are over 200,000 distinct CDR3 sequences in the sample; about a tenth occur only once, and about 28% lies in the top ten. The source was PBMCs, collected before TCRalphabeta/CD19-depleted stem cell transplant. This receptor was obtained from a child younger than two with acute myeloid leukemia, due to receive a stem cell transplant. This sequence joins TRBV20-1 and TRBJ1-1, with D tentatively TRBD1 (6 bases). The CDR3 nucleotides are TGCAGTGCTAGAGACACACAGGGACCGGAGACTGAAGCTTTCTTT. Translating gives CSARDTQGPETEAFF.